These 20 T cell receptor beta chains originate from one sample sequenced in a study of cytomegalovirus exposure and HLA in healthy donors. This PCR relied on a set of 60 Vbeta primers and 13 Jbeta primers. Only in-frame clones appear in the TCRdb table, and some are missing; sequencing was by immunoSEQ multiplex PCR. The sample lists roughly 87,000 clones, roughly 77% occurring once. Material: PBMCs. The source of these receptors is a woman aged 40 to 50 in good health and CMV-seropositive.

The chain recombines TRBV30 with TRBJ2-1; TRBD1 matches 8 bases. Germline V gene sequence: CDR1 GTSNPN, CDR2 SVGIG (reference sequence). The V gene end was trimmed by 0 bases and the J gene end by 3 bases; junction bases not matched to a gene: 13. The length of the CDR3 is 18 residues. DNA of the CDR3: TGTGCCTGGAGTGTCACACTTGAGACAGGGGTATACTACAATGAGCAGTTCTTC. Translation gives CAWSVTLETGVYYNEQFF.

The gene calls are TRBV6-5 and TRBJ2-7, with D possibly TRBD2 on 6 matching bases. Looked up from germline, CDR1 is MNHEY and CDR2 is SVGAGI. The CDR3 is 15 residues long. The V and J ends lost 0 bases and 1 base respectively, with 10 bases between them. CDR3 nucleotide sequence: TGTGCCAGCAGTTACTCGGGCGGGGTATCCTACGAGCAGTACTTC. The encoded protein is CASSYSGGVSYEQYF.

This chain joins TRBV7-2 and TRBJ1-2; tentatively, D is TRBD1 (6 bases). V was pared by 5 bases and J by 0 bases, with 10 bases between. The CDR3 totals 14 residues. Germline CDR1 SGHTA, CDR2 FQGNSA. The CDR3 is CASSAGAANYGYTF. CDR3 sequence (DNA): TGTGCCAGCAGCGCAGGGGCAGCTAACTATGGCTACACCTTC.

This clone was counted only a few times. This chain joins TRBV5-3 and TRBJ2-7, with 16 bases matching TRBD2. TRBV5-3 is noted as an ORF with a role that remains uncertain. V was clipped by 8 bases and J by 6 bases; unmatched bases: 14. The CDR3 sequence is 17 residues long. CDR3 region: CASRPGTSGRVRGEQYF. The CDR3 region has the DNA TGTGCCAGTCGACCCGGGACTAGCGGGAGGGTGCGTGGCGAGCAGTACTTC.

The V call is TRBV7-6, the J call TRBJ1-6; unclear D gene. Per germline, CDR1 SGHVS and CDR2 FNYEAQ. V was cut by 5 bases and J by 7 bases, with 12 bases left in between. The CDR3 sequence is 14 residues long. The CDR3 is CASSRAGRNSPLHF. CDR3 sequence (DNA): TGTGCCAGCAGCAGAGCGGGGAGGAATTCACCCCTCCACTTT.

The V call is TRBV29-1, the J call TRBJ2-1, with 9 nucleotides matching TRBD2. The CDR3 has 18 amino acids. Losses at the gene ends were 0 bases for V and 7 bases for J; bases not matched to a gene: 16. CDR1 and CDR2 (germline): SQVTM, ANQGSEA. CDR3 sequence: CSVEDPGLMRGGENEQFF. Written as DNA, the CDR3 is TGCAGCGTTGAAGATCCGGGCCTGATGCGGGGGGGAGAAAATGAGCAGTTCTTC.

V is TRBV10-1 and J is TRBJ2-7, with a tentative D call TRBD2 (6 bases). Germline CDR1 WNHNN, CDR2 SYGVQD (reference sequence). Trimming stripped 0 bases from V and 5 bases from J, with 14 bases between. The CDR3 is made up of 15 amino acids. Here the CDR3 reads CASSESSGGMDEQYF. The CDR3, as DNA: TGCGCCAGCAGTGAGTCGAGTGGGGGGATGGACGAGCAGTACTTC.

This chain uses TRBV6-5 with TRBJ1-2; 7 positions match TRBD1. CDR1 MNHEY and CDR2 SVGAGI come from the germline V gene. The CDR3 has 15 residues. The V and J ends lost 2 bases and 3 bases, in that order; junction bases with no gene match: 6. CDR3 loop: CASSYTPQGYYGYTF. Written as DNA, the CDR3 is TGTGCCAGCAGTTACACGCCACAGGGGTACTATGGCTACACCTTC.

The rearrangement links TRBV5-4 to TRBJ1-1; the D gene is possibly TRBD1 (5 bases). Germline V gives CDR1 SGHNT, CDR2 YYREEE (reference sequence). The CDR3 consists of 15 residues. V was pared by 1 base and J by 5 bases, with 15 bases between. CDR3 nucleotide sequence: TGTGCCAGCAGCTTGACAGCCCTCGGGGGGACTGAAGCTTTCTTT. Translation gives CASSLTALGGTEAFF.

This chain connects TRBV30 to TRBJ2-7, with a tentative D call TRBD1 (6 bases). Germline V lookup: CDR1 GTSNPN, CDR2 SVGIG (reference sequence). The CDR3 totals 12 residues. The V end lost 2 bases, the J end lost 2 bases, and 7 bases lay between the germline ends. CDR3 coding DNA: TGTGCCTGGAGTCGGGACACCTACGAGCAGTACTTC. Its translation: CAWSRDTYEQYF.

The CDR3 DNA follows: TGTGCCAGCACTCTACCGACAGGGGGCGCGCCGATGCAGTACTTC. Translation gives CASTLPTGGAPMQYF. The chain uses TRBV2 and TRBJ2-7; 10 bases map to TRBD1. Trimming removed 7 bases from V and 9 bases from J; junction bases left unmatched: 15. CDR3 length: 15 amino acids. CDR1 is SNHLY and CDR2 is FYNNEI in the germline V gene.

This clone has more than one count but fewer than ten. The J gene is TRBJ2-7, the V gene TRBV11-2; D remains unclear. Trimming pared 5 bases from V and 2 bases from J, leaving 16 bases between. CDR3 length equals 15 residues. Germline V CDR1 and CDR2: SGHAT, FQNNGV. The CDR3 reads CASSRPGPEAYEQYF. CDR3 DNA sequence: TGTGCCAGCAGCCGACCCGGTCCAGAGGCCTACGAGCAGTACTTC.

The V and J genes are TRBV5-1 and TRBJ2-1; the match to TRBD1 covers 8 bases. The germline gives CDR1 SGHRS, CDR2 YFSETQ. The length of the CDR3 is 17 residues. Trimming removed 3 bases from V and 1 base from J; junction bases left unmatched: 9. CDR3 bases: TGCGCCAGCAGCTCCCTCCCCGGGACAGGATCCTACAATGAGCAGTTCTTC. Its protein product is CASSSLPGTGSYNEQFF.

This clone was picked up one time. V gene TRBV7-2 combines with J gene TRBJ2-5; D possibly corresponds to TRBD1 (6 bases). This CDR3 spans 17 amino acids. Germline V gene sequence: CDR1 SGHTA, CDR2 FQGNSA. Trimming pared 6 bases from V and 5 bases from J, leaving 25 bases between. The CDR3 region has the DNA TGTGCCAGCAGTCTCCCTCCACAGGGTAGATGGGGGGAGACCCAGTACTTC. Protein product: CASSLPPQGRWGETQYF. Drawing the rest from reference TRBV7-2 and TRBJ2-5, the complete variable domain is GAGVSQSPSNKVTEKGKDVELRCDPISGHTALYWYRQSLGQGLEFLIYFQGNSAPDKSGLPSDRFSAERTGGSVSTLTIQRTQQEDSAVYLCASSLPPQGRWGETQYFGPGTRLLVL.

The chain employs TRBV5-8 and TRBJ2-7, with 7 bases matching TRBD1. Germline V lookup: CDR1 SGHTS, CDR2 YDEGEE. V lost 2 bases to trimming and J lost 4 bases; unmatched junction nucleotides: 9. The CDR3 length is 15 residues. The CDR3 reads CASSFGGQVLYEQYF. The DNA for the CDR3 is TGTGCCAGCAGCTTTGGTGGACAGGTTTTATACGAGCAGTACTTC.

The genes are TRBV9 and TRBJ2-5, with 11 bases that match TRBD2. V dropped 1 base and J dropped 5; count of bases not matched to a gene: 4. Germline loops: CDR1 SGDLS, CDR2 YYNGEE. CDR3 length equals 15 residues. Here the CDR3 reads CASSVTSGSLETQYF. In DNA, the CDR3 is TGTGCCAGCAGCGTAACTAGCGGGAGTCTCGAGACCCAGTACTTC.

There are a few counts of this clone. This chain links TRBV9 with TRBJ2-2; a possible D gene is TRBD2 (6 bases). V lost 3 bases and J lost 5, with 11 bases in between. The germline V gene encodes CDR1 SGDLS and CDR2 YYNGEE. This CDR3 is 14 amino acids long. CDR3 protein: CASSETGRTGELFF. The CDR3 coding sequence is TGTGCCAGCAGCGAAACGGGGAGGACCGGGGAGCTGTTTTTT.

This clone has only a few counts. This chain uses TRBV6-5 with TRBJ1-1; the D is unclear. CDR1 and CDR2 (germline): MNHEY, SVGAGI. The CDR3 loop spans 14 amino acids. V was trimmed by 5 bases and J by 1 base, leaving 11 bases between them. The CDR3 region is CASSRSGGNTEAFF. The CDR3 nucleotides read TGTGCCAGCAGTCGCTCCGGCGGGAACACTGAAGCTTTCTTT.

The table lists this clone with a count of one. V gene TRBV7-9 combines with J gene TRBJ2-5; D is perhaps TRBD1 (5 bases). The length of the CDR3 is 13 residues. Per the germline V gene, CDR1 is SEHNR and CDR2 is FQNEAQ (reference sequence). Trimming took off 7 bases at V and 1 base at J, with 10 bases between the two ends. The CDR3 nucleotides are TGTGCCAGCACAGGGCACCTCCAAGAGACCCAGTACTTC. Translated, it gives CASTGHLQETQYF.

This clone has just a few counts. The gene calls are TRBV9 and TRBJ1-5; D unclear. Germline loops: CDR1 SGDLS, CDR2 YYNGEE. The V end lost 2 bases, the J end lost 4 bases, and 10 bases lay between the germline ends. This CDR3 has 14 residues. The CDR3 coding sequence is TGTGCCAGCAGCGTTGGACTGGCAAATCAGCCCCAGCATTTT. Translated, it gives CASSVGLANQPQHF.